These 27 T cell receptor beta chains were sequenced from one sample in a study of human versus mouse CDR3 diversity and MHC coevolution. Clones were sequenced by immunoSEQ multiplex PCR, and TCRdb holds only the in-frame ones, with some missing. The sample holds 45,000 to 75,000 clones, just under 95% seen once. Sequencing used naive CD4+ T cells from blood. The sample's subset: CD45RO-negative CD62L-positive naive CD4 T cells. All receptors derive from a person in their sixties or seventies in good health.

The J gene is TRBJ1-1, the V gene TRBV19, with 7 bases aligning to TRBD1. V shed 3 bases, J shed 4 bases, and the junction held 8 bases outside the gene matches. Germline V gives CDR1 LNHDA, CDR2 SQIVND (reference sequence). The CDR3 has 15 amino acids. CDR3 sequence (DNA): TGTGCCAGTAGTATCCGAGACGCAGGGGGCACTGAAGCTTTCTTT. This translates into CASSIRDAGGTEAFF.

The V gene is TRBV2, the J gene TRBJ2-1, with 9 bases matching TRBD1. Germline V CDR1 and CDR2: SNHLY, FYNNEI. After removal of 5 bases from V and 6 bases from J, the junction contained 8 bases not matched to a gene. The CDR3 length is 15 residues. The CDR3, as DNA: TGTGCCAGCAGTCTAGGGGGACAGGGTGGCAATGAGCAGTTCTTC. Translating gives CASSLGGQGGNEQFF. Complete variable domain (other parts from reference TRBV2 and TRBJ2-1): EPEVTQTPSHQVTQMGQEVILRCVPISNHLYFYWYRQILGQKVEFLVSFYNNEISEKSEIFDDQFSVERPDGSNFTLKIRSTKLEDSAMYFCASSLGGQGGNEQFFGPGTRLTVL.

The chain has TRBV9 and TRBJ2-5; 9 positions match TRBD2. The CDR3 extends over 15 amino acids. After removal of 4 bases from V and 5 bases from J, the junction contained 9 bases not matched to a gene. The V gene's germline CDR1 is SGDLS and CDR2 YYNGEE. CDR3 coding DNA: TGTGCCAGCAGCCTATCTGGCGGGAGGGTGGAGACCCAGTACTTC. It yields the protein CASSLSGGRVETQYF.

The V call is TRBV6-5, the J call TRBJ1-2, with 9 bases matching TRBD1. The germline CDR1 and CDR2 sequences are MNHEY and SVGAGI. V dropped 6 bases and J dropped 7; count of bases not matched to a gene: 6. The CDR3 length is 13 residues. The CDR3 region is CASRPQGAGGYTF. CDR3 coding DNA: TGTGCCAGCAGACCACAGGGGGCTGGTGGCTACACCTTC.

The CDR3 here is CASSLEWARTDTQYF. The DNA of the CDR3 is TGTGCCAGCAGTCTCGAGTGGGCCAGGACAGATACGCAGTATTTT. V and J are TRBV7-3 and TRBJ2-3; D is unclear. CDR3 length: 15 amino acids. With 6 bases removed from V and 3 bases from J, the gap between germline ends came to 16 bases. Per germline, CDR1 SGHTA and CDR2 FQGTGA.

This chain connects TRBV5-1 to TRBJ1-3; 7 nucleotides match TRBD1. With 4 bases clipped from V and 1 base from J, the junction kept 11 bases outside the gene matches. Per germline, CDR1 SGHRS and CDR2 YFSETQ. CDR3 size: 17 residues. CDR3 in DNA: TGCGCCAGCAGCATCGGATCGACCAGGGGGTCTGGAAACACCATATATTTT. Protein: CASSIGSTRGSGNTIYF.

This chain uses TRBV29-1 with TRBJ2-3; 13 positions agree with TRBD2. CDR1 SQVTM and CDR2 ANQGSEA come from the germline V gene. This CDR3 is 13 amino acids long. The trim removed 4 bases at V and 5 bases at J, leaving 0 bases unmatched. The CDR3: CSVGTSGGDTQYF. CDR3 coding DNA: TGCAGCGTTGGGACTAGCGGGGGAGATACGCAGTATTTT.

V is TRBV9 and J is TRBJ2-3, with TRBD2 as a possible D gene (5 bases). The CDR3 spans 16 residues. V shed 0 bases and J shed 2 bases, with 13 bases lying between them. Germline-derived CDR1 and CDR2 are SGDLS and YYNGEE. The CDR3 DNA reads TGTGCCAGCAGCGTAGTGGATCGGGGATTCACAGATACGCAGTATTTT. It codes for CASSVVDRGFTDTQYF.

The CDR3 DNA sequence: TGTGCCAGAAGCTTCGGGTTCCGCGACAGCCATTCACCCCTCCACTTT. Translated, it gives CARSFGFRDSHSPLHF. The chain combines TRBV5-3 with TRBJ1-6, with D possibly TRBD1 on 5 matching bases. TRBV5-3 is recorded as an ORF, its role being uncertain. The CDR3 runs to 16 residues. With 2 bases removed from V and 8 bases from J, the gap between germline ends came to 17 bases.

The chain has TRBV5-1 and TRBJ1-3; D unresolved. Per germline, CDR1 SGHRS and CDR2 YFSETQ. CDR3 length: 15 amino acids. V was shortened by 4 bases and J by 0 bases, with 11 bases between the two germline ends. CDR3 region: CASSLDGSSGNTIYF. CDR3 sequence (DNA): TGCGCCAGCAGCCTAGACGGATCCTCTGGAAACACCATATATTTT.

V usage is TRBV2 and J usage is TRBJ2-3, with 12 bases matching TRBD2. The CDR3 totals 16 residues. Germline-derived CDR1 and CDR2 are SNHLY and FYNNEI. V lost 5 bases to trimming and J lost 4 bases; unmatched junction nucleotides: 7. In DNA, the CDR3 is TGTGCCAGCAGTCCTCTAGCGGGAGGGCAAGCAGATACGCAGTATTTT. This codes for CASSPLAGGQADTQYF. The full variable domain, in which reference TRBV2 and TRBJ2-3 provide the parts outside the CDR3, is EPEVTQTPSHQVTQMGQEVILRCVPISNHLYFYWYRQILGQKVEFLVSFYNNEISEKSEIFDDQFSVERPDGSNFTLKIRSTKLEDSAMYFCASSPLAGGQADTQYFGPGTRLTVL.

The chain joins TRBV10-3 to TRBJ1-1, with TRBD1 matching 7 bases. The germline V gene has CDR1 ENHRY and CDR2 SYGVKD. This CDR3 is 15 amino acids long. The V and J ends lost 0 bases and 5 bases, in that order; junction bases with no gene match: 6. Written as DNA, the CDR3 is TGTGCCATCAGTGAGTCTCCAGGGGGAGAGACTGAAGCTTTCTTT. Translating gives CAISESPGGETEAFF.

The chain links TRBV11-3 to TRBJ2-7; 7 bases align to TRBD2. Losses at the gene ends were 1 base for V and 4 bases for J; bases not matched to a gene: 7. In germline, CDR1 is SGHNT, CDR2 YENEEA. The CDR3 spans 15 residues. CDR3: CASSLVGGSGYEQYF. The CDR3, as DNA: TGTGCCAGCAGCTTAGTCGGCGGGAGTGGGTACGAGCAGTACTTC. Full variable domain (rest looked up from reference TRBV11-3 and TRBJ2-7): EAGVVQSPRYKIIEKKQPVAFWCNPISGHNTLYWYLQNLGQGPELLIRYENEEAVDDSQLPKDRFSAERLKGVDSTLKIQPAELGDSAVYLCASSLVGGSGYEQYFGPGTRLTVT.

The chain combines TRBV9 with TRBJ1-3; TRBD1 might be the D (5 bases). Germline CDR1 reads SGDLS; CDR2 reads YYNGEE. The CDR3 extends over 15 amino acids. Trimming stripped 1 base from V and 2 bases from J, with 10 bases between. CDR3 residues: CASSVNSGAGNTIYF. In DNA, the CDR3 is TGTGCCAGCAGCGTAAACTCGGGGGCTGGAAACACCATATATTTT. The full variable domain, completed using reference TRBV9 and TRBJ1-3, is DSGVTQTPKHLITATGQRVTLRCSPRSGDLSVYWYQQSLDQGLQFLIQYYNGEERAKGNILERFSAQQFPDLHSELNLSSLELGDSALYFCASSVNSGAGNTIYFGEGSWLTVV.

The gene calls are TRBV11-3 and TRBJ2-2; D is unresolved. The CDR3 is 15 amino acids. Germline CDR1 is SGHNT and CDR2 is YENEEA. V gave up 1 base and J gave up 6 bases, with 12 bases separating them. CDR3 region: CASSLGLGQAGELFF. The CDR3 bases are TGTGCCAGCAGCTTAGGATTGGGCCAAGCCGGGGAGCTGTTTTTT.

The chain employs TRBV6-5 and TRBJ2-3, with TRBD2 as a possible D gene (6 bases). The CDR3 spans 14 residues. From germline, CDR1 is MNHEY and CDR2 SVGAGI. Trimming cost V 7 bases and J 3 bases, with 14 bases left between them. As DNA, the CDR3 is TGTGCCAGCACCCCAGCGGGTAGTACAGATACGCAGTATTTT. This codes for CASTPAGSTDTQYF.

This chain joins TRBV7-8 and TRBJ2-5; D not resolved. TRBJ2-7 explains the end of the DNA better; the J call may be wrong. Germline values: CDR1 SGHVS, CDR2 FQNEAQ. The CDR3 length is 14 residues. Here the CDR3 reads CASSLGTPDYEQYF. The CDR3 DNA sequence: TGTGCCAGCAGCTTAGGGACGCCGGACTACGAGCAGTACTTC.

The rearrangement links TRBV30 to TRBJ2-3; D gene ambiguous. Trimming stripped 1 base from V and 0 bases from J, with 8 bases between. This CDR3 is 14 amino acids long. Germline lookup yields CDR1 GTSNPN and CDR2 SVGIG (reference sequence). The CDR3 protein is CAWSGTHSTDTQYF. DNA of the CDR3: TGTGCCTGGAGTGGAACACATAGCACAGATACGCAGTATTTT.

V usage is TRBV29-1 and J usage is TRBJ1-3; 7 nucleotides line up with TRBD1. This CDR3 contains 14 residues. With 7 bases clipped from V and 4 bases from J, the junction kept 10 bases outside the gene matches. Germline CDR1 is SQVTM and CDR2 is ANQGSEA. The CDR3 sequence is CSAWTGGSGNTIYF. CDR3 nucleotide sequence: TGCAGCGCCTGGACAGGAGGTTCAGGAAACACCATATATTTT.

The sample holds one count of this clone. V and J are TRBV29-1 and TRBJ1-4, with TRBD1 identical over 7 bases. V was clipped by 6 bases and J by 6 bases; unmatched bases: 16. The CDR3 consists of 16 residues. Germline V gene sequence: CDR1 SQVTM, CDR2 ANQGSEA. CDR3 bases: TGCAGCGTAGCATTTTACAGGACAGGAGCAGATGAAAAACTGTTTTTT. Amino acid sequence: CSVAFYRTGADEKLFF.

V gene TRBV6-6 combines with J gene TRBJ2-7; D is ambiguous. This CDR3 has 15 amino acids. V was clipped by 2 bases and J by 0 bases, with 11 bases between them. Germline V gives CDR1 MNHNY, CDR2 SVGAGI (reference sequence). CDR3 residues: CASSYDSNPSYEQYF. The CDR3 bases are TGTGCCAGCAGTTACGATAGCAATCCCTCCTACGAGCAGTACTTC.

The chain recombines TRBV5-4 with TRBJ2-3, with TRBD2 matching over 9 bases. Germline V gene data show CDR1 as SGHNT and CDR2 as YYREEE (reference sequence). The CDR3 covers 15 residues. Germline trimming cut 6 bases from V and 6 bases from J; bases unmatched to any gene: 11. CDR3 amino acids: CASTRGGGRADTQYF. The CDR3 coding sequence is TGTGCCAGCACCCGGGGGGGCGGGAGGGCCGATACGCAGTATTTT.

The V call is TRBV5-1, the J call TRBJ1-3; TRBD1 might be the D (5 bases). Per the germline V gene, CDR1 is SGHRS and CDR2 is YFSETQ. CDR3 length equals 15 residues. V was pared by 0 bases and J by 0 bases, with 7 bases between. The CDR3 coding sequence is TGCGCCAGCAGCTTGGATGGGGCCTCTGGAAACACCATATATTTT. Its translation is CASSLDGASGNTIYF. The full variable domain, with the rest looked up from reference TRBV5-1 and TRBJ1-3, is KAGVTQTPRYLIKTRGQQVTLSCSPISGHRSVSWYQQTPGQGLQFLFEYFSETQRNKGNFPGRFSGRQFSNSRSEMNVSTLELGDSALYLCASSLDGASGNTIYFGEGSWLTVV.

The chain couples TRBV29-1 to TRBJ2-2; TRBD2 might be the D (6 bases). V was shortened by 8 bases and J by 0 bases, with 13 bases between the two germline ends. This CDR3 comprises 14 residues. Germline V gene data show CDR1 as SQVTM and CDR2 as ANQGSEA. The CDR3 DNA is TGCAGCTTCCGGGGGACCTCGAACACCGGGGAGCTGTTTTTT. Its protein product is CSFRGTSNTGELFF.

The chain recombines TRBV6-6 with TRBJ2-2, with a tentative D call TRBD2 (5 bases). The CDR3 has 14 residues. With 6 bases removed from V and 0 bases from J, the gap between germline ends came to 8 bases. The germline CDR1 and CDR2 sequences are MNHNY and SVGAGI (reference sequence). The CDR3 here is CASSLLANTGELFF. In nucleotides, the CDR3 is TGTGCCAGCAGCCTACTAGCGAACACCGGGGAGCTGTTTTTT.

The chain has TRBV7-3 and TRBJ2-7; D is perhaps TRBD2 (5 bases). The CDR3 contains 13 residues. Trimming removed 5 bases at V and 3 bases at J, with 11 bases between. The germline V gene has CDR1 SGHTA and CDR2 FQGTGA. In nucleotides, the CDR3 is TGTGCCAGCAGCCTCGCTAGCATCTACGAGCAGTACTTC. Amino acids: CASSLASIYEQYF.

This chain uses TRBV7-9 with TRBJ2-3; 9 nucleotides line up with TRBD1. With V trimmed by 5 bases and J by 4 bases, 10 bases remained unmatched. CDR3 length equals 16 residues. CDR1 SEHNR and CDR2 FQNEAQ come from the germline V gene (reference sequence). The CDR3 is CASSTGTGRDADTQYF. DNA of the CDR3: TGTGCCAGCAGCACAGGGACAGGGAGAGATGCAGATACGCAGTATTTT.